Listed below are T cell receptor beta chains from one sample, sequenced in a study of blood T cells in healthy people across ages. In TCRdb, the 5' RACE reads were re-called with MiXCR into one record per CDR3 protein. The sample has 1.5 million to 2 million distinct CDR3 sequences, just under 50% seen once. The material sequenced was blood. The source is a middle-aged woman in good health. Both conserved end residues are part of each CDR3. The order of the fields is V gene, J gene, clone size, D gene, CDR3 DNA, CDR3 protein. The D gene is left open where the match is weak. The size field is filled for only some rows; it gives once, few, many or a size class.

TRBV15	TRBJ2-1	-	-	TGTGCCACCAGCAGAGGACCGGGGCAGCAGTTCTTC	CATSRGPGQQFF
TRBV5-1	TRBJ2-5	-	TRBD2	TGCGCCAGCAGCTCCGGACTAGCGGGGCCCACCCGGAGGGAGACCCAGTACTTC	CASSSGLAGPTRRETQYF
TRBV6-5	TRBJ2-5	-	-	TGTGCCAGTCGGGGTGGGGGTTGGTACCAAGAGACCCAGTACTTC	CASRGGGWYQETQYF
TRBV7-2	TRBJ2-6	few	-	TGTGCCAGCAGCTTAGTGCAGGGGAGCGTCTCTGGGGCCAACGTCCTGACTTTC	CASSLVQGSVSGANVLTF
TRBV29-1	TRBJ2-7	-	-	TGCGGCGTTGCCCTAATAGGTTACGAGCAGTACTTC	CGVALIGYEQYF
TRBV5-4	TRBJ2-7	-	-	TGTGCCAGCAGCTTCGACCCTAGCTCCTACGAGCAGTACTTC	CASSFDPSSYEQYF
TRBV20-1	TRBJ2-3	few	-	TGCAGTGCTACATATACAGGACCAGGGGATACGCAGTATTTT	CSATYTGPGDTQYF
TRBV7-6	TRBJ2-3	few	-	TGTGCCAGCAGCCAAATAAGTGGGGTATACACAGATACGCAGTATTTT	CASSQISGVYTDTQYF
TRBV15	TRBJ2-3	-	-	TGTGCCACCAGCAGAGTAACAGCCAGCACAGATACGCAGTATTTT	CATSRVTASTDTQYF
TRBV7-9	TRBJ2-3	many	TRBD2	TGTGCCAGCAGCTCCCGCCGGGGGGGGAGCAGCACAGATACGCAGTATTTT	CASSSRRGGSSTDTQYF
TRBV5-6	TRBJ2-1	-	-	TGTGCCAGCAGCTTGCTCAGCGGTTCCCCCAATGAGCAGTTCTTC	CASSLLSGSPNEQFF
TRBV4-3	TRBJ1-1	-	-	TGCGCCAGCAGCCAGAGAGGGTCGGGGGAAGCTTTCTTT	CASSQRGSGEAFF
TRBV12-3/TRBV12-4	TRBJ1-5	-	-	TGTGCCAGCAGTTTATGGGGGGTTTCAAGCAATCAGCCCCAGCATTTT	CASSLWGVSSNQPQHF
TRBV6-2/TRBV6-3	TRBJ2-7	-	-	TGTGCCAGCAGCCCCTTGTCGGAGGGTTACGAGCAGTACTTC	CASSPLSEGYEQYF
TRBV20-1	TRBJ1-1	-	-	TGCAGTGCTAGTGGTGAGGAGGACACTGAAGCTTTCTTT	CSASGEEDTEAFF
TRBV2	TRBJ2-1	few	-	TGTGCCAGCAGTGAAGAGGCCAGCTCCTACAATGAGCAGTTCTTC	CASSEEASSYNEQFF
TRBV2	TRBJ1-6	-	-	TGTGCCAGCAGTGAACAGGTGGGAAATTCACCCCTCCACTTT	CASSEQVGNSPLHF
TRBV29-1	TRBJ2-1	few	TRBD2	TGCAGCCTCCAAGGGACTAGCGGGGGGGCTGGCAATGAGCAGTTCTTC	CSLQGTSGGAGNEQFF
TRBV6-2/TRBV6-3	TRBJ2-1	-	-	TGTGCCAGCTCCGACCCGATTTACAATGAGCAGTTCTTC	CASSDPIYNEQFF
TRBV7-2	TRBJ2-3	few	-	TGTGCCAGCAGCTCCCGAGTGGGGGCTATCACATATACGCAGTATTTT	CASSSRVGAITYTQYF
TRBV21-1	TRBJ2-7	few	-	TGTGCCAGCAGCAAAGACCTCCGGACAGCTTCCTACGAGCAGTACTTC	CASSKDLRTASYEQYF
TRBV28	TRBJ2-5	-	-	TGTGCCAGCAGTAGGGGGACAATGGAGACCCAGTACTTC	CASSRGTMETQYF
TRBV29-1	TRBJ2-5	-	TRBD1	TGCAGCGTAGCAAGGGACAGGGGGCAAGAGACCCAGTACTTC	CSVARDRGQETQYF
TRBV6-6	TRBJ2-5	-	TRBD1	TGTGCCAGCAGTACCTTGACAGGGGGCTACGAGACCCAGTACTTC	CASSTLTGGYETQYF
TRBV4-1	TRBJ2-1	few	-	TGCGCCAGCAGCCAAGGCGAACTACACAATGAGCAGTTCTTC	CASSQGELHNEQFF
TRBV12-3/TRBV12-4	TRBJ2-1	-	TRBD2	TGTGCCAGCAGCCCTTTTTTAGCGGGGTCCTACAATGAGCAGTTCTTC	CASSPFLAGSYNEQFF
TRBV15	TRBJ1-4	-	-	TGTGCCACCGCAAGAGGGGTTAATGAAAAACTGTTTTTT	CATARGVNEKLFF
TRBV7-2	TRBJ2-7	-	-	TGTGCCAGCAGCACCCAAGGGGGGAACTCCTACGAGCAGTACTTC	CASSTQGGNSYEQYF
TRBV12-5	TRBJ2-2	-	-	TGCGCTAGTGGCACCGGGACCACGAACACCGGGGAGCTGTTTTTT	CASGTGTTNTGELFF
TRBV20-1	TRBJ2-1	-	TRBD2	TGCAGTGCTAGACAGGCTAGCGGGCTGCACAATGAGCAGTTCTTC	CSARQASGLHNEQFF
TRBV25-1	TRBJ2-1	once	-	TGTGCCAGCCTGGAGGGGGGGTCCTACAATGAGCAGTTCTTC	CASLEGGSYNEQFF
TRBV3-1	TRBJ2-4	-	-	TGTGCCAGCAGCCAAGATGGGAGAAACATTCAGTACTTC	CASSQDGRNIQYF
TRBV7-9	TRBJ2-1	few	-	TGTGCCAGCAGCCCCCGGACAGCAGAATCCTACAATGAGCAGTTCTTC	CASSPRTAESYNEQFF
TRBV4-2	TRBJ2-7	-	TRBD2	TGTGCCAGCAGCCAAGGGATTCATGCCCTAGCGGGGGGGTTAGGCTACGAGCAGTACTTC	CASSQGIHALAGGLGYEQYF
TRBV7-7	TRBJ2-1	-	TRBD2	TGTGCCAGCAGCTTAGTGGGCCCCGGGACTAGCGGGAGGAATGAGCAGTTCTTC	CASSLVGPGTSGRNEQFF